Listed below are T cell receptor beta chains from one sample, sequenced in a study of response to subunit inactivated influenza vaccine. MiXCR, applied by TCRdb to the RT-PCR reads, yields one record per CDR3 protein. This sample has hundreds of thousands of distinct CDR3 sequences; 12% occur once, and the top ten carry 10%. Material: PBMCs from blood, obtained on the day of vaccination. The receptors originated from a man in his fifties or sixties who received an inactivated influenza vaccine. Each CDR3 is given with its conserved first and last residue. A D gene is named only where the DNA matches it firmly. The size field is filled for only some rows; it gives once, few, many or a size class.

V gene: TRBV5-1
J gene: TRBJ1-2
clone size: .
CDR3 length: 15
D gene: .
CDR3 DNA: TGCGCCAGCAGCTTGGAAGGCAGGGAATCCTATGGCTACACCTTC
CDR3 protein: CASSLEGRESYGYTF

V gene: TRBV7-2
J gene: TRBJ2-1
clone size: many
CDR3 length: 14
D gene: .
CDR3 DNA: TGTGCCAGCACCCGAGGGGGGGATTACGGTGAGCAGTTCTTC
CDR3 protein: CASTRGGDYGEQFF

V gene: TRBV20-1
J gene: TRBJ1-4
clone size: many
CDR3 length: 17
D gene: .
CDR3 DNA: TGCAGTGCTCACTCCGGCGTCAAGGCTGGAGCTAATGAAAAACTGTTTTTT
CDR3 protein: CSAHSGVKAGANEKLFF

V gene: TRBV29-1
J gene: TRBJ2-7
clone size: many
CDR3 length: 17
D gene: TRBD2
CDR3 DNA: TGCAGCGTTGAGGGGGTACTAGCGGGAGGGCCAAGTGACGAGCAGTACTTC
CDR3 protein: CSVEGVLAGGPSDEQYF

V gene: TRBV12-3/TRBV12-4
J gene: TRBJ2-1
clone size: .
CDR3 length: 12
D gene: .
CDR3 DNA: TGTGCCAGCAGGGGTCTTGGCCATGAGCAGTTCTTC
CDR3 protein: CASRGLGHEQFF

V gene: TRBV2
J gene: TRBJ2-3
clone size: .
CDR3 length: 14
D gene: .
CDR3 DNA: TGTGCCAGCAGTAAGGCAGGGCGTATGGATACGCAGTATTTT
CDR3 protein: CASSKAGRMDTQYF

V gene: TRBV5-1
J gene: TRBJ2-1
clone size: few
CDR3 length: 15
D gene: .
CDR3 DNA: TGCGCCAGCAGCTTGGCCAGGGGAATCGGCAATGAGCAGTTCTTC
CDR3 protein: CASSLARGIGNEQFF

V gene: TRBV20-1
J gene: TRBJ2-1
clone size: .
CDR3 length: 15
D gene: TRBD2
CDR3 DNA: TGCAGTGCTAGGACCGGGACTAGCGGGAGGAATGAGCAGTTCTTC
CDR3 protein: CSARTGTSGRNEQFF

V gene: TRBV14
J gene: TRBJ2-1
clone size: .
CDR3 length: 16
D gene: TRBD2
CDR3 DNA: TGTGCCAGCAGCCCCGGGGGTAGCGGGAACTACAATGAGCAGTTCTTC
CDR3 protein: CASSPGGSGNYNEQFF

V gene: TRBV20-1
J gene: TRBJ1-5
clone size: few
CDR3 length: 13
D gene: .
CDR3 DNA: TGCAGTGCTAGGGACACGGTATTTGGGCCCCAGCATTTT
CDR3 protein: CSARDTVFGPQHF

V gene: TRBV6-1
J gene: TRBJ1-5
clone size: few
CDR3 length: 13
D gene: .
CDR3 DNA: TGTGCCAGCAGCCGAGCTACCAATCAGCCCCAGCATTTT
CDR3 protein: CASSRATNQPQHF

V gene: TRBV10-3
J gene: TRBJ2-5
clone size: few
CDR3 length: 12
D gene: .
CDR3 DNA: TGTGCCATCAGTCGAGGACAAGAGACCCAGTACTTC
CDR3 protein: CAISRGQETQYF

V gene: TRBV12-3/TRBV12-4
J gene: TRBJ1-5
clone size: few
CDR3 length: 14
D gene: .
CDR3 DNA: TGTGCCAGCAGTTTGGCTGTCCCAAATCAGCCCCAGCATTTT
CDR3 protein: CASSLAVPNQPQHF

V gene: TRBV29-1
J gene: TRBJ2-5
clone size: few
CDR3 length: 13
D gene: TRBD1
CDR3 DNA: TGCAGCGTCGAGAGACAGGGCGGGGAGACCCAGTACTTC
CDR3 protein: CSVERQGGETQYF

V gene: TRBV7-8
J gene: TRBJ2-5
clone size: few
CDR3 length: 19
D gene: TRBD2
CDR3 DNA: TGTGCCAGCAGCCAACTGCTCGGAAAAGTGGGAGGGCCTTGGGAGACCCAGTACTTC
CDR3 protein: CASSQLLGKVGGPWETQYF

V gene: TRBV7-2
J gene: TRBJ2-4
clone size: .
CDR3 length: 16
D gene: TRBD2
CDR3 DNA: TGTGCCAGCAGCTTAGGGACTAGCGGGAGGGTGGACATTCAGTACTTC
CDR3 protein: CASSLGTSGRVDIQYF

V gene: TRBV6-2/TRBV6-3
J gene: TRBJ2-7
clone size: .
CDR3 length: 15
D gene: TRBD2
CDR3 DNA: TGTGCCAGCAGTCTCTGGGAGCGGGGGACCTACGAGCAGTACTTC
CDR3 protein: CASSLWERGTYEQYF